Below are 15 T cell receptor beta chains sequenced from a single sample in a study of blood T cell repertoires in COVID-19. Using immunoSEQ multiplex PCR, the repertoire was profiled, and TCRdb retains in-frame clones only, with some absent. The sample records about 190,000 clones, about 85% being singletons. The sequenced material came from PBMCs or T cells enriched from blood (not recorded which). Receptor source: a woman aged 40-49 years in a cohort exposed to, infected with or recovered from COVID-19 (not recorded which).

The chain carries TRBV9 and TRBJ2-3; D remains ambiguous. Germline CDR1 SGDLS, CDR2 YYNGEE. With 2 bases removed from V and 0 bases from J, the gap between germline ends came to 10 bases. CDR3 length equals 15 residues. The CDR3: CASSVGATSTDTQYF. CDR3 in DNA: TGTGCCAGCAGCGTCGGAGCGACTAGCACAGATACGCAGTATTTT.

The chain carries TRBV19 and TRBJ2-1; 7 bases are a match to TRBD1. CDR3 length: 15 residues. V lost 7 bases, J lost 4 bases, and 10 bases stayed unmatched. The germline V gene encodes CDR1 LNHDA and CDR2 SQIVND (reference sequence). CDR3 sequence reads: CASTGDRAYYNEQFF. CDR3 coding DNA: TGTGCCAGTACTGGAGACAGGGCCTATTACAATGAGCAGTTCTTC.

V usage is TRBV7-6 and J usage is TRBJ2-1, with D possibly being TRBD1 (5 bases). This CDR3 region has 16 residues. Deletions cut 4 bases from V and 3 bases from J, with 16 bases between. Germline CDR1 SGHVS, CDR2 FNYEAQ. CDR3 sequence (DNA): TGTGCCAGCAGCTCCATACCCGAAGACAGCTACAATGAGCAGTTCTTC. Its protein product is CASSSIPEDSYNEQFF.

The chain links TRBV9 to TRBJ2-1; 8 bases fit TRBD2. CDR3 length: 16 residues. Germline V lookup: CDR1 SGDLS, CDR2 YYNGEE. The J segment lost 4 bases and the V segment lost 3 bases, leaving 9 bases of the junction unmatched. CDR3 sequence (DNA): TGTGCCAGCAGCGCCCTTCCGGGACTAGGTTACAATGAGCAGTTCTTC. This codes for CASSALPGLGYNEQFF.

The rearrangement links TRBV18 to TRBJ2-1; possibly TRBD2 for D (5 bases). The CDR3 extends over 12 amino acids. The V end lost 6 bases, the J end lost 9 bases, and 12 bases lay between the germline ends. CDR1 and CDR2 from the germline V gene are KGHSH and LQKENI. CDR3 protein: CASSYLEVEQFF. The CDR3 DNA reads as TGTGCCAGCTCCTACTTGGAGGTTGAGCAGTTCTTC.

The gene calls are TRBV7-9 and TRBJ1-2, with D possibly being TRBD1 (6 bases). This CDR3 is 13 amino acids long. V shed 5 bases and J shed 4 bases, with 11 bases lying between them. Per germline, CDR1 SEHNR and CDR2 FQNEAQ (reference sequence). The CDR3 here is CASSLRGSYGYTF. The CDR3 DNA reads TGTGCCAGCAGCCTCAGGGGATCCTATGGCTACACCTTC.

The chain recombines TRBV7-9 with TRBJ2-1, with TRBD2 as a possible D gene (5 bases). From germline, CDR1 is SEHNR and CDR2 FQNEAQ (reference sequence). Trimming took 7 bases from V and 7 from J, leaving 8 bases between them. This CDR3 contains 11 residues. As DNA, the CDR3 is TGTGCCAGCACCCCGGGGAATGAGCAGTTCTTC. This codes for CASTPGNEQFF.

The CDR3 bases are TGTGCCAGCAGCCCAAGCTTGGGGGTACAGGGGGCCTACGAGCAGTACTTC. It encodes CASSPSLGVQGAYEQYF. The chain uses TRBV5-4 and TRBJ2-7; 8 bases match TRBD1. The CDR3 length is 17 residues. CDR1 and CDR2 from the germline V gene are SGHNT and YYREEE (reference sequence). J gave up 2 bases and V 4 bases, and 14 bases lay outside the gene matches.

The chain is built from TRBV7-6 and TRBJ2-7, with 9 bases matching TRBD1. Germline V gene lookup returns CDR1 SGHVS and CDR2 FNYEAQ. The CDR3 has 14 amino acids. The V gene end was trimmed by 4 bases and the J gene end by 6 bases; junction bases not matched to a gene: 7. The DNA for the CDR3 is TGTGCCAGCAGCTCCGGGACAGGGTTGCCCGAGCAGTACTTC. As protein: CASSSGTGLPEQYF.

Here the CDR3 reads CASSLGTGGVSNTEAFF. As DNA, the CDR3 is TGTGCCAGCAGCCTAGGGACAGGGGGCGTCTCGAACACTGAAGCTTTCTTT. The J gene is TRBJ1-1, the V gene TRBV27, with TRBD1 matching 12 bases. The CDR3 is 17 residues long. Germline assignment: CDR1 MNHEY and CDR2 SMNVEV (reference sequence). J was trimmed by 1 base and V by 6 bases; bases with no gene match: 9.

A note on this clone: Other nucleotide sequences in the sample specify the same CDR3. The V gene is TRBV6-5, the J gene TRBJ2-2; possibly TRBD1 for D (5 bases). This CDR3 has 12 residues. Germline assignment: CDR1 MNHEY and CDR2 SVGAGI. Trimming shortened V by 5 bases and J by 4 bases, and 5 bases separated the two germline ends. CDR3 sequence (DNA): TGTGCCAGCAGTAGGGGCACCGGGGAGCTGTTTTTT. Its protein product is CASSRGTGELFF.

V is TRBV19 and J is TRBJ1-5; the D gene is possibly TRBD1 (5 bases). CDR1 LNHDA and CDR2 SQIVND come from the germline V gene (reference sequence). Trimming took 5 bases from V and 9 from J, leaving 11 bases between them. This CDR3 has 12 amino acids. The CDR3 sequence is CASSPQGRPQHF. The CDR3 nucleotides are TGTGCCAGTAGTCCTCAGGGAAGGCCCCAGCATTTT.

The rearrangement joins TRBV28 to TRBJ1-5, with a weak D call TRBD1 (5 bases). CDR1 MDHEN and CDR2 SYDVKM come from the germline V gene. CDR3 length: 16 amino acids. V gave up 5 bases and J gave up 0 bases, with 14 bases separating them. CDR3 protein: CASSLIDSYSNQPQHF. CDR3 in DNA: TGTGCCAGCAGTCTCATCGACAGCTATAGCAATCAGCCCCAGCATTTT.

In this sample, this clone turned up once. For the CDR3, the DNA is TGTGCCAGCAGGCCGGGGGGGTGGGATTCACCCCTCCACTTT. This gives the protein CASRPGGWDSPLHF. V is TRBV2 and J is TRBJ1-6; the D gene is possibly TRBD1 (5 bases). V was cut by 6 bases and J by 8 bases, with 14 bases left in between. CDR1 is SNHLY and CDR2 is FYNNEI in the germline V gene. The CDR3 spans 14 residues.

The chain combines TRBV11-3 with TRBJ2-1; 11 bases are shared with TRBD2. Germline CDR1 and CDR2: SGHNT and YENEEA. The CDR3 length is 15 residues. V lost 5 bases, J lost 8 bases, and 8 bases stayed unmatched. This CDR3 is CASSAAGTSGYEQFF. The CDR3 region has the DNA TGTGCCAGCAGCGCCGCCGGGACTAGCGGTTATGAGCAGTTCTTC.